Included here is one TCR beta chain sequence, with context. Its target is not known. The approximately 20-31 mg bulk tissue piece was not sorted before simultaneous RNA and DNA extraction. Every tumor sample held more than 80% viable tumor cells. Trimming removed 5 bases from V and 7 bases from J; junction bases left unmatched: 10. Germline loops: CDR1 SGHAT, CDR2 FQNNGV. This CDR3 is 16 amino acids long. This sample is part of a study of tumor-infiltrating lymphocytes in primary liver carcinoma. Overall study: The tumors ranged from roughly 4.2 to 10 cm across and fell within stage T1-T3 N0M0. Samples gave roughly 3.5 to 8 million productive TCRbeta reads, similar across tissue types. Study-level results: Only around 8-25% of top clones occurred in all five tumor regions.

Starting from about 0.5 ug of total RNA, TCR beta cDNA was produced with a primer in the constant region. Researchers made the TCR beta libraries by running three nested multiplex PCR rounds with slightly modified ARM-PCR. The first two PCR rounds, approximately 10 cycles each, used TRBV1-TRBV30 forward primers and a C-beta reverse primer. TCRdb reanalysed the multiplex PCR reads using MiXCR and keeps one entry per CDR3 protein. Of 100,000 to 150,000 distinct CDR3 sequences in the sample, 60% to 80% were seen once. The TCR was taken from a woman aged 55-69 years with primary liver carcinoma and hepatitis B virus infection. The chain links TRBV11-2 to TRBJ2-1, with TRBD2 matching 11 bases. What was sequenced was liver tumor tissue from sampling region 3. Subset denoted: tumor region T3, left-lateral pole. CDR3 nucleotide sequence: TGTGCCAGCAGCAGGTGGACTAGCGGGTCAGAAAATGAGCAGTTCTTC. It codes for CASSRWTSGSENEQFF.